The 22 T cell receptor beta chains below come from one sample, sequenced in a study of synovial regulatory T cells in juvenile arthritis. Repertoires were generated with immunoSEQ multiplex PCR, while TCRdb's copy carries only in-frame clones and drops some. This sample lists around 9,600 clones; its ten largest clones have approximately 2%. Sample: Treg cells from blood. Subset: remaining (HLA-DR-negative) circulating blood Treg cells. Receptors were obtained from a donor aged 2-35 years with juvenile idiopathic arthritis.

The chain combines TRBV7-2 with TRBJ2-3; the D call from TCRdb, TRBD1, cannot be confirmed without DNA. CDR1 is SGHTA, CDR2 FQGNSA, per germline. CDR3 length equals 15 residues. DNA is not recorded here. Here the CDR3 reads CASSLDGQGIDTQYF.

The rearrangement links TRBV5-6 to TRBJ1-2; TCRdb reports TRBD1, a call that lacks DNA to check it against. The CDR3 sequence is 13 residues long. No DNA is listed. Germline lookup yields CDR1 SGHDT and CDR2 YYEEEE. The CDR3 is CASSYYTAYGYTF.

V and J are TRBV29-1 and TRBJ2-7. The CDR3 covers 10 residues. Only the protein sequence is given. Germline CDR1 reads SQVTM; CDR2 reads ANQGSEA. The CDR3 loop is CSVAEYEQYF.

V is TRBV25-1 and J is TRBJ2-7. Germline-derived CDR1 and CDR2 are MGHDK and SYGVNS. The CDR3 loop spans 12 amino acids. There is no recorded DNA. The CDR3 sequence: CASAFGVGEQYF.

The gene calls are TRBV12-5 and TRBJ2-1; the TRBD2 assignment by TCRdb is unverifiable without DNA. Germline CDR1 LGHNT, CDR2 FRNRAP. This CDR3 is built from 15 residues. No coding sequence is recorded. CDR3 region: CASGPKAGAYNEQFF.

The chain has TRBV18 and TRBJ1-5; lacking DNA, the TRBD1 call made by TCRdb goes unchecked. Germline CDR1 KGHSH, CDR2 LQKENI. CDR3 length equals 14 residues. No DNA sequence is on record. The CDR3 here is CASSPNRGHQPQHF.

CDR3 protein: CASSFGQGSEQYF. This rearrangement joins TRBV5-1 to TRBJ2-7; no DNA is available, so the TRBD1 call from TCRdb remains unchecked. The CDR3 is 13 amino acids. There is no recorded DNA. From germline, CDR1 is SGHRS and CDR2 YFSETQ.

The V gene is TRBV25-1, the J gene TRBJ1-2; TCRdb names TRBD1, which stays unverified in the absence of DNA. The CDR3 is 14 amino acids. The DNA is not on file. Germline V gene data show CDR1 as MGHDK and CDR2 as SYGVNS. The CDR3 reads CASSLTGGRWGYTF.

This chain connects TRBV7-2 to TRBJ1-2. From germline, CDR1 is SGHTA and CDR2 FQGNSA. This CDR3 is built from 13 residues. This entry has no DNA. This chain's CDR3 is CASSAGPNYGYTF.

This rearrangement joins TRBV7-2 to TRBJ2-1; there is no DNA to check the TCRdb D call of TRBD2. The CDR3 contains 15 residues. DNA for this receptor is not on file. Germline V gene lookup returns CDR1 SGHTA and CDR2 FQGNSA. CDR3 sequence: CASSLRLRGNNEQFF.

The chain couples TRBV19 to TRBJ2-3; the D call of TRBD2 rests on TCRdb alone, since no DNA is present to check it. Germline V gene data show CDR1 as LNHDA and CDR2 as SQIVND (reference sequence). The CDR3 covers 16 residues. The record lacks a DNA sequence. The CDR3 loop reads CASSSSGTSVWDTQYF.

V is TRBV7-9 and J is TRBJ1-3. The CDR3 runs to 13 residues. The DNA is not on file. The germline V gene has CDR1 SEHNR and CDR2 FQNEAQ (reference sequence). The CDR3 spells CASSFRESNTIYF. Variable domain in full (rest from reference TRBV7-9 and TRBJ1-3): DTGVSQNPRHKITKRGQNVTFRCDPISEHNRLYWYRQTLGQGPEFLTYFQNEAQLEKSRLLSDRFSAERPKGSFSTLEIQRTEQGDSAMYLCASSFRESNTIYFGEGSWLTVV.

The genes are TRBV15 and TRBJ1-5. Germline loops: CDR1 LNHNV, CDR2 YYDKDF (reference sequence). CDR3 length equals 19 residues. No nucleotide data were recorded. CDR3 sequence reads: CATSRERGYRHDRDQPQHF. Full variable domain (missing parts from reference TRBV15 and TRBJ1-5): DAMVIQNPRYQVTQFGKPVTLSCSQTLNHNVMYWYQQKSSQAPKLLFHYYDKDFNNEADTPDNFQSRRPNTSFCFLDIRSPGLGDTAMYLCATSRERGYRHDRDQPQHFGDGTRLSIL.

V usage is TRBV7-8 and J usage is TRBJ2-3; with no DNA, the TCRdb D assignment of TRBD2 cannot be verified. The germline V gene encodes CDR1 SGHVS and CDR2 FQNEAQ. The CDR3 spans 14 residues. The protein alone is recorded here. CDR3 sequence: CASSPQTSTDTQYF.

The gene calls are TRBV7-9 and TRBJ2-7; TCRdb names TRBD1, which stays unverified in the absence of DNA. Germline CDR1 reads SEHNR; CDR2 reads FQNEAQ (reference sequence). This CDR3 comprises 11 residues. Nucleotide data are not available. CDR3 residues: CAPRSSYEQYF.

The chain recombines TRBV6-1 with TRBJ2-6; TCRdb proposes TRBD1, but this gene call is untestable without DNA. CDR3 length: 15 amino acids. DNA was not recorded. Germline CDR1 is MNHNS and CDR2 is SASEGT. The CDR3 is CASGRQGAGANVLTF.

The chain joins TRBV19 to TRBJ2-7. This CDR3 has 14 residues. The DNA sequence is not available. Germline V CDR1 and CDR2: LNHDA, SQIVND (reference sequence). The CDR3: CASSFEGFSYGQYF.

The chain combines TRBV5-1 with TRBJ1-6. This CDR3 is built from 16 residues. There is no recorded DNA. Germline CDR1 reads SGHRS; CDR2 reads YFSETQ. CDR3 amino acids: CASSLGEGGEHSPLHF.

The chain links TRBV6-1 to TRBJ2-3; the TRBD2 assignment by TCRdb is unverifiable without DNA. Germline V gene sequence: CDR1 MNHNS, CDR2 SASEGT. The CDR3 sequence is 17 residues long. No DNA accompanies this entry. This chain's CDR3 is CASSGGLAGVLYNTQYF.

The chain links TRBV28 to TRBJ2-7; TCRdb lists TRBD2, though no DNA is available to test this call. Germline lookup yields CDR1 MDHEN and CDR2 SYDVKM. This CDR3 has 13 amino acids. The nucleotide record is missing. CDR3 protein: CASRKLVPYEQYF.

The chain recombines TRBV30 with TRBJ1-6; TCRdb's assignment of TRBD1 cannot be checked, as there is no DNA. Germline V gene lookup returns CDR1 GTSNPN and CDR2 SVGIG (reference sequence). The CDR3 is made up of 14 amino acids. DNA is not on record. The CDR3 reads CAWSVLQGNSPLHF.

The chain couples TRBV7-3 to TRBJ2-2; TCRdb returns TRBD2, unconfirmable since there is no DNA. The CDR3 is 16 residues long. The record lacks a DNA sequence. From germline, CDR1 is SGHTA and CDR2 FQGTGA. The CDR3 loop is CASSRAGGPGTGELFF.